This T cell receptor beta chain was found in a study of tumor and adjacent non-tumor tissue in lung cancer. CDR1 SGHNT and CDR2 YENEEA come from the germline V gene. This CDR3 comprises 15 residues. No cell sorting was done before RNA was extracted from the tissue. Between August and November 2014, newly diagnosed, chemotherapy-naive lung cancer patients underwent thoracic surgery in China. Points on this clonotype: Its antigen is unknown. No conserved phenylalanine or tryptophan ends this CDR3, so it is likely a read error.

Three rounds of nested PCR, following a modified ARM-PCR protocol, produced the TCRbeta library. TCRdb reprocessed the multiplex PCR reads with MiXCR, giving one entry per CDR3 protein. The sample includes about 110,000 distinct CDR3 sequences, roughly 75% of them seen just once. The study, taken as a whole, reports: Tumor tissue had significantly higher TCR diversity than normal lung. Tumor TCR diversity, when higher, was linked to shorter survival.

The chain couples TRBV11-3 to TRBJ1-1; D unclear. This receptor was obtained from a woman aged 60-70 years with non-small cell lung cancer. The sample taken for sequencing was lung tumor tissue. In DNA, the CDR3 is TGTACCAGCAGCTTGGATTCGGGGAGAGGCACTGAAGCTTTCATT. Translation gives CTSSLDSGRGTEAFI.